Below, 29 T cell receptor beta chains from the same sample are listed, as sequenced in a study of T-cell memory formation after mild COVID-19. One entry per CDR3 protein results from TCRdb running MiXCR on the 5' RACE reads. The repertoire holds approximately 150,000 distinct CDR3 sequences, approximately 15% seen once, with 12% to 15% in the top ten. The sequencing sample was made of PBMCs or a T cell subset sorted from them (not recorded which). These receptors came from an adult woman who had mild COVID-19 (a few samples of this study predate the infection). Cell type and time point are not known.

This clonotype was seen many times. The chain recombines TRBV15 with TRBJ2-5, with D perhaps TRBD1 or TRBD2 (5 bases each). V lost 3 bases, J lost 2 bases, and 13 bases lay in between. The CDR3 totals 15 residues. The V gene's germline CDR1 is LNHNV and CDR2 YYDKDF (reference sequence). This CDR3 is CATSRGTGAQETQYF. The CDR3 bases are TGTGCCACCAGCAGGGGGACCGGGGCACAAGAGACCCAGTACTTC. Filled out from reference TRBV15 and TRBJ2-5, the complete variable domain reads DAMVIQNPRYQVTQFGKPVTLSCSQTLNHNVMYWYQQKSSQAPKLLFHYYDKDFNNEADTPDNFQSRRPNTSFCFLDIRSPGLGDTAMYLCATSRGTGAQETQYFGPGTRLLVL.

The chain employs TRBV5-1 and TRBJ2-1, with a weak D call TRBD1 (5 bases). Germline V gene sequence: CDR1 SGHRS, CDR2 YFSETQ. The CDR3 sequence is 14 residues long. V was cut by 4 bases and J by 5 bases, with 13 bases left in between. Written as DNA, the CDR3 is TGCGCCAGCAGCACTTGGGGCGGTGACAATGAGCAGTTCTTC. This encodes CASSTWGGDNEQFF.

The table lists this clonotype with a few counts. The gene calls are TRBV20-1 and TRBJ2-1; D is unclear. Trimming pared 1 base from V and 8 bases from J, leaving 9 bases between. This CDR3 comprises 12 residues. CDR1 and CDR2 (germline): DFQATT, SNEGSKA (reference sequence). The CDR3 region is CSARVGFDEQFF. The CDR3 region has the DNA TGCAGTGCTAGAGTGGGGTTCGATGAGCAGTTCTTC.

There are a few counts of this clonotype. The chain carries TRBV28 and TRBJ2-3; 9 bases align to TRBD1. The CDR3 loop spans 17 amino acids. Looked up from germline, CDR1 is MDHEN and CDR2 is SYDVKM. J lost 2 bases, V lost 5 bases, and 11 bases had no gene match. The CDR3 nucleotides read TGTGCCAGCAGTGAGAATGGACAGGGGCGGGACACAGATACGCAGTATTTT. Encoded protein: CASSENGQGRDTDTQYF.

The rearrangement links TRBV4-3 to TRBJ2-1, with 12 positions matching TRBD2. CDR3 length: 17 amino acids. Unmatched junction bases numbered 10, after V lost 0 bases and J lost 10 bases. Germline V lookup: CDR1 LGHNA, CDR2 YSLEER. The CDR3 sequence: CASSQDRWGLAGQEQFF. CDR3 DNA sequence: TGCGCCAGCAGCCAAGATCGTTGGGGACTAGCGGGTCAGGAGCAGTTCTTC.

This clonotype was detected only once. The chain employs TRBV11-3 and TRBJ2-7, with D tentatively TRBD1 (6 bases). Germline assignment: CDR1 SGHNT and CDR2 YENEEA. Trimming cost V 5 bases and J 1 base, with 12 bases left between them. The length of the CDR3 is 14 residues. DNA of the CDR3: TGTGCCAGCAGCCCACGGGACATATCCTACGAGCAGTACTTC. Translated, it gives CASSPRDISYEQYF.

In its sample, this clonotype was seen many times. The chain is built from TRBV7-9 and TRBJ2-1; tentatively, D is TRBD1 or TRBD2 (5 bases each). The CDR3 extends over 11 amino acids. The germline gives CDR1 SEHNR, CDR2 FQNEAQ (reference sequence). V dropped 4 bases and J dropped 12 bases, with 10 bases sitting between them. CDR3 in amino acids: CASSSTGGQFF. CDR3 nucleotides: TGTGCCAGCAGCTCCACAGGAGGGCAGTTCTTC.

The V call is TRBV24-1, the J call TRBJ1-4; D is possibly TRBD1 (6 bases). The germline CDR1 and CDR2 sequences are KGHDR and SFDVKD. Deletions cut 12 bases from V and 3 bases from J, with 19 bases between. The CDR3 totals 15 residues. The CDR3 is CASPPDRHPNEKLFF. Here the CDR3 DNA reads TGTGCCTCTCCGCCAGACAGGCATCCTAATGAAAAACTGTTTTTT.

The V call is TRBV5-5, the J call TRBJ2-1; 11 bases are shared with TRBD1. The trim removed 4 bases at V and 3 bases at J, leaving 3 bases unmatched. The CDR3 has 15 residues. The germline V gene encodes CDR1 SGHKS and CDR2 YYEKEE (reference sequence). CDR3 loop: CASSQGQGDYNEQFF. The CDR3 coding sequence is TGTGCCAGCAGCCAGGGACAGGGGGACTACAATGAGCAGTTCTTC.

The chain couples TRBV5-1 to TRBJ1-1; D might be TRBD1 (5 bases). Germline CDR1 reads SGHRS; CDR2 reads YFSETQ. Trimming took 0 bases from V and 9 from J, leaving 15 bases between them. The CDR3 consists of 14 residues. The CDR3 DNA is TGCGCCAGCAGCTTGGAAGGTAGGGGCAGGCAAGCTTTCTTT. This sequence encodes CASSLEGRGRQAFF.

The chain recombines TRBV15 with TRBJ2-2; maybe TRBD1 (6 bases). V was clipped by 8 bases and J by 6 bases, with 19 bases between them. Germline V gene sequence: CDR1 LNHNV, CDR2 YYDKDF (reference sequence). The CDR3 totals 15 residues. Written as DNA, the CDR3 is TGTGCCACCGAGGCAGGGGATCCTGGCCCCGGGGAGCTGTTTTTT. Residues: CATEAGDPGPGELFF.

The rearrangement uses TRBV20-1 and TRBJ1-2; 7 bases are a match to TRBD1. This CDR3 contains 12 residues. Germline-derived CDR1 and CDR2 are DFQATT and SNEGSKA (reference sequence). With V trimmed by 4 bases and J by 6 bases, 5 bases remained unmatched. The CDR3 DNA is TGCAGTGCTACAGGACAGGTCAATGGCTACACCTTC. Amino acids: CSATGQVNGYTF.

The J gene is TRBJ2-7, the V gene TRBV7-6, with D maybe TRBD2 (6 bases). Trimming removed 0 bases from V and 2 bases from J, with 14 bases in between. Germline V gene sequence: CDR1 SGHVS, CDR2 FNYEAQ. The length of the CDR3 is 16 residues. CDR3: CASSLAGGGTTYEQYF. The CDR3 bases are TGTGCCAGCAGCTTAGCGGGGGGTGGGACCACCTACGAGCAGTACTTC.

The rearrangement links TRBV7-2 to TRBJ1-6; 9 bases align to TRBD1. The germline gives CDR1 SGHTA, CDR2 FQGNSA. With 11 bases clipped from V and 10 bases from J, the junction kept 12 bases outside the gene matches. The CDR3 has 14 residues. Here the CDR3 reads CACTPDRGSSPLHF. CDR3 DNA sequence: TGTGCCTGCACCCCGGACAGGGGAAGCTCACCCCTCCACTTT.

This rearrangement joins TRBV11-2 to TRBJ2-5; TRBD2 matches 10 bases. The germline V gene encodes CDR1 SGHAT and CDR2 FQNNGV. This CDR3 comprises 17 residues. The J segment lost 5 bases and the V segment lost 1 base, leaving 10 bases of the junction unmatched. CDR3 bases: TGTGCCAGCAGCTTAGCAGAGGGGCTAGCGGGAGTTGAGACCCAGTACTTC. Encoded protein: CASSLAEGLAGVETQYF.

V is TRBV7-9 and J is TRBJ2-3; the match to TRBD1 covers 10 bases. CDR1 and CDR2 from the germline V gene are SEHNR and FQNEAQ (reference sequence). The V gene end was trimmed by 5 bases and the J gene end by 3 bases; junction bases not matched to a gene: 11. The CDR3 loop spans 17 amino acids. The CDR3: CASSPPATGGITDTQYF. The CDR3 DNA follows: TGTGCCAGCAGCCCCCCCGCGACAGGGGGCATTACAGATACGCAGTATTTT.

This clonotype has a handful of counts. The rearrangement links TRBV10-3 to TRBJ2-2; 10 bases line up with TRBD1. CDR3 length equals 15 residues. Germline loops: CDR1 ENHRY, CDR2 SYGVKD. J gave up 7 bases and V 3 bases, and 5 bases lay outside the gene matches. The CDR3 nucleotides read TGTGCCATCAGTGACGGGACAGGGGCCGGCGGGGAGCTGTTTTTT. Translation gives CAISDGTGAGGELFF.

V gene TRBV7-2 combines with J gene TRBJ2-7; no clear D. The germline gives CDR1 SGHTA, CDR2 FQGNSA. The V and J ends lost 3 bases and 0 bases respectively, with 9 bases between them. The CDR3 extends over 14 amino acids. The CDR3 sequence: CASSFRVNSYEQYF. CDR3 DNA: TGTGCCAGCAGCTTCCGCGTCAACTCCTACGAGCAGTACTTC.

This clonotype has just a few counts. This chain links TRBV12-3 or TRBV12-4 with TRBJ2-7; D is unresolved. The V end lost 8 bases, the J end lost 7 bases, and 15 bases lay between the germline ends. The CDR3 consists of 12 residues. CDR3 sequence (DNA): TGTGCCAGCTCGCACACCGCTCGGGAGCAGTACTTC. As protein: CASSHTAREQYF.

This clonotype was detected only a few times. The chain combines TRBV7-3 with TRBJ2-1, with unresolved D. Trimming removed 2 bases from V and 7 bases from J, with 3 bases in between. Germline CDR1 SGHTA, CDR2 FQGTGA. CDR3 length: 11 residues. As DNA, the CDR3 is TGTGCCAGCAGCTTACGTAATGAGCAGTTCTTC. Amino acid sequence: CASSLRNEQFF.

This clonotype was picked up one time. The chain recombines TRBV7-9 with TRBJ2-7; D gene uncertain. Germline V lookup: CDR1 SEHNR, CDR2 FQNEAQ (reference sequence). V gave up 3 bases and J gave up 3 bases, with 9 bases separating them. The length of the CDR3 is 13 residues. CDR3 sequence (DNA): TGTGCCAGCAGCTTTAAGGACGTCTACGAGCAGTACTTC. This encodes CASSFKDVYEQYF.

The genes are TRBV7-2 and TRBJ2-7, with D unclear. This CDR3 is built from 14 residues. V gave up 3 bases and J gave up 2 bases, with 11 bases separating them. Per germline, CDR1 SGHTA and CDR2 FQGNSA. Here the CDR3 DNA reads TGTGCCAGCAGCTTGAGTCAGGTAGCCTACGAGCAGTACTTC. Translation: CASSLSQVAYEQYF.

The chain links TRBV11-2 to TRBJ1-2; 7 nucleotides agree with TRBD1. V shed 5 bases and J 2 bases; nucleotides not matched to a gene: 5. CDR1 SGHAT and CDR2 FQNNGV come from the germline V gene. This CDR3 has 14 amino acids. The CDR3, as DNA: TGTGCCAGCAGCCTCGAGACAGGGAACTATGGCTACACCTTC. Protein sequence: CASSLETGNYGYTF.

This clonotype was seen a handful of times. The chain recombines TRBV29-1 with TRBJ2-1, with D hard to call. Trimming took off 0 bases at V and 6 bases at J, with 0 bases between the two ends. The CDR3 contains 10 residues. The germline V gene has CDR1 SQVTM and CDR2 ANQGSEA. The CDR3 bases are TGCAGCGTTGAAGACAATGAGCAGTTCTTC. Protein: CSVEDNEQFF.

The CDR3 region is CASSLHRRVTGELFF. The CDR3 DNA reads as TGTGCCAGCAGTTTACATCGTAGAGTTACCGGGGAGCTGTTTTTT. The rearrangement uses TRBV12-3 or TRBV12-4 and TRBJ2-2, with unresolved D. The CDR3 covers 15 residues. V lost 2 bases to trimming and J lost 5 bases, with 12 bases between them.

The gene calls are TRBV7-6 and TRBJ1-3; D is ambiguous. This CDR3 spans 13 amino acids. Trimming took off 2 bases at V and 2 bases at J, with 4 bases between the two ends. The germline gives CDR1 SGHVS, CDR2 FNYEAQ. CDR3 DNA sequence: TGTGCCAGCAGCTTACAGACTGGAAACACCATATATTTT. It is translated as CASSLQTGNTIYF.

The genes are TRBV25-1 and TRBJ1-2; a possible D gene is TRBD1 (5 bases). CDR1 MGHDK and CDR2 SYGVNS come from the germline V gene. There are 12 residues in the CDR3. Between the trimmed V and J ends, which lost 4 bases and 8 bases, there was a span of 11 bases. DNA for the CDR3: TGTGCCAGCAGTGGAGGGGCTGGAGGCTACACCTTC. Amino acid sequence: CASSGGAGGYTF.

The chain is built from TRBV21-1 and TRBJ2-3. TRBV21-1 is a pseudogene. CDR3 length: 11 residues. The CDR3 DNA sequence: TGTGCCAGCTTCAGCACAGATACGCAGTATTTT. It encodes CASFSTDTQYF.

The chain has TRBV12-3 or TRBV12-4 and TRBJ1-2; 7 bases are shared with TRBD1. This CDR3 is built from 16 residues. V lost 6 bases to trimming and J lost 5 bases; unmatched junction nucleotides: 15. The CDR3 DNA follows: TGTGCCAGCAGCGCAAACCCACAGGGGAGGGTGTATGGCTACACCTTC. Its translation: CASSANPQGRVYGYTF.